The rows below give T cell receptor beta chains drawn from one sample of a study of blood T cell repertoires in COVID-19. Generated by immunoSEQ multiplex PCR, the TCRdb table keeps only in-frame clones and is missing some. The sample yields tens of thousands of clones, about 90% seen once. The sequencing sample was made of peripheral blood. These receptors all stem from a human donor in a cohort sampled during active COVID-19. Each CDR3 is given with its conserved first and last residue. The D gene is left open where the match is weak. Some rows mark clone size as missing; the rest say once, few, many or name a class of expanded clone.

v_call	j_call	cdr3_length	clone_size	d_call	cdr3_nt	cdr3_aa
TRBV5-6	TRBJ1-2	18	-	TRBD1	TGTGCCAGCAGCCTAGACCCGTCTCTGACAGGGAGCGTCCATGGCTACACCTTC	CASSLDPSLTGSVHGYTF
TRBV30	TRBJ2-3	12	-	-	TGTGCCTGGAGAATAAGCACAGATACGCAGTATTTT	CAWRISTDTQYF
TRBV6-2/TRBV6-3	TRBJ2-5	14	-	TRBD1	TGTGCCAGCAGCGACGGGACAGGGGTGGAGACCCAGTACTTC	CASSDGTGVETQYF
TRBV7-2	TRBJ2-3	14	-	-	TGTGCCAGCAGCTTAGCGCGTCAAACAGATACGCAGTATTTT	CASSLARQTDTQYF
TRBV5-1	TRBJ1-5	16	once	TRBD1	TGCGCCAGCAGCTTGGATTACAGGGGAGGCAATCAGCCCCAGCATTTT	CASSLDYRGGNQPQHF
TRBV7-2	TRBJ1-2	13	-	-	TGTGCCAGCAGCTACGGACAGCACTATGGCTACACCTTC	CASSYGQHYGYTF
TRBV18	TRBJ2-2	13	-	TRBD2	TGTGCCAGCACACCCCGGGGGGACGGGGAGCTGTTTTTT	CASTPRGDGELFF
TRBV5-1	TRBJ2-5	14	-	-	TGCGCCAGCAGCTCTCAGGGAATGAGCGAGACCCAGTACTTC	CASSSQGMSETQYF
TRBV19	TRBJ1-6	16	-	TRBD1	TGTGCCAGTAGCCGGACAGGGGTGAGTTGGAATTCACCCCTCCACTTT	CASSRTGVSWNSPLHF
TRBV11-2	TRBJ1-6	14	-	TRBD1	TGTGCCAGCAGCACGGGGACAGTTGATTCACCCCTCCACTTT	CASSTGTVDSPLHF
TRBV5-6	TRBJ1-5	14	-	-	TGTGCCAGCAGCTTGGGGGGGGAAAATCAGCCCCAGCATTTT	CASSLGGENQPQHF
TRBV20-1	TRBJ2-3	16	-	TRBD2	TGCAGTGCTAGTCTAGCGGGGGGCCTTTCCACAGATACGCAGTATTTT	CSASLAGGLSTDTQYF
TRBV7-9	TRBJ2-1	16	few	TRBD2	TGTGCCAGCATCGAGTGGCGGGGGGCCGCCTACAATGAGCAGTTCTTC	CASIEWRGAAYNEQFF
TRBV4-3	TRBJ1-2	14	-	TRBD1	TGCGCCAGCAGCCAATCGGACAGGGAGGACGGCTACACCTTC	CASSQSDREDGYTF
TRBV10-3	TRBJ1-1	16	-	TRBD1	TGTGCCATCAGACCGGGACAGGGTGAAAGGAACACTGAAGCTTTCTTT	CAIRPGQGERNTEAFF
TRBV11-3	TRBJ2-5	14	-	TRBD1	TGTGCCAGCAGCTTGGGACAGCGCCAAGAGACCCAGTACTTC	CASSLGQRQETQYF
TRBV7-9	TRBJ1-1	15	-	TRBD1	TGTGCCAGCAGCCCGACGACAGGGGGCGCGGCTGAAGCTTTCTTT	CASSPTTGGAAEAFF
TRBV29-1	TRBJ2-1	12	-	-	TGCAGCGTTGGGGAGGAGTACAATGAGCAGTTCTTC	CSVGEEYNEQFF
TRBV14	TRBJ1-3	16	-	-	TGTGCCAGCAGCCAATTAGGGGCGATAGGTGGAAACACCATATATTTT	CASSQLGAIGGNTIYF
TRBV9	TRBJ2-7	13	once	-	TGTGCCAGCAGCGACCGACAGGCCAGCGAGCAGTACTTC	CASSDRQASEQYF
TRBV30	TRBJ1-1	17	-	TRBD1	TGTGCCTGGAGTCTTCCGGGGACAGGGGGACCGAACACTGAAGCTTTCTTT	CAWSLPGTGGPNTEAFF
TRBV6-2/TRBV6-3	TRBJ1-1	15	-	-	TGTGCCAGCACCCCGGGACTCCTTACCCACGCTGAAGCTTTCTTT	CASTPGLLTHAEAFF
TRBV6-6	TRBJ2-7	14	-	TRBD1	TGTGCCAGCAGTCTCACAGGGGGCCCATACGAGCAGTACTTC	CASSLTGGPYEQYF
TRBV19	TRBJ1-5	17	-	-	TGTGCCAGTAGTATAGATCGCGGAGGGGTCGGCAATCAGCCCCAGCATTTT	CASSIDRGGVGNQPQHF
TRBV9	TRBJ2-3	17	-	TRBD2	TGTGCCAGCAGCGTAGCCGGCGGGGGGGCGGGCACAGATACGCAGTATTTT	CASSVAGGGAGTDTQYF
TRBV5-4	TRBJ2-7	15	-	TRBD2	TGTGCCAGCAGCTCTACGGGACTATCCCTCTACGAGCAGTACTTC	CASSSTGLSLYEQYF
TRBV19	TRBJ1-2	14	-	TRBD1	TGTGCCAGTATCCCAGGGGGCCAACTCTATGGCTACACCTTC	CASIPGGQLYGYTF
TRBV5-4	TRBJ1-3	15	once	-	TGTGCCAGCAGCCCCTCCGGAGGCTCTGGAAACACCATATATTTT	CASSPSGGSGNTIYF
TRBV18	TRBJ2-5	13	-	-	TGTGCCAGCTCACCAACCGGGTTGGAGACCCAGTACTTC	CASSPTGLETQYF
TRBV5-1	TRBJ2-7	13	-	-	TGCGCCAGCAGGCAGGACAATTCCTACGAGCAGTACTTC	CASRQDNSYEQYF
TRBV4-2	TRBJ1-2	11	-	-	TGTGCCAGCGGACTTAACTATGGCTACACCTTC	CASGLNYGYTF
TRBV5-1	TRBJ2-3	16	-	TRBD2	TGCGCCAGCAGCTTCCTCGGGGGGGCGGGCACAGATACGCAGTATTTT	CASSFLGGAGTDTQYF
TRBV9	TRBJ1-3	13	-	-	TGTGCCAGCAGCCCAGGGACAGGAAACACCATATATTTT	CASSPGTGNTIYF
TRBV10-1	TRBJ2-7	12	-	-	TGCGCCAGCAGTGAAGGAGGGCTCGAGCAGTACTTC	CASSEGGLEQYF
TRBV12-3/TRBV12-4	TRBJ2-1	11	-	-	TGTGCCAGCAGCCAATACAATGAGCAGTTCTTC	CASSQYNEQFF
TRBV21-1	TRBJ2-5	14	-	-	TGTGCCGCATTCCGGGACAGGAAACAAGAGACCCAGTACTTC	CAAFRDRKQETQYF
TRBV19	TRBJ2-1	11	-	-	TGTGCCAGTAGTTCCACGGATGAGCAGTTCTTC	CASSSTDEQFF
TRBV25-1	TRBJ2-7	14	-	-	TGTGCCAGCAGTGATCGGACACAGACCTACGAGCAGTACTTC	CASSDRTQTYEQYF
TRBV7-8	TRBJ2-3	15	-	TRBD2	TGTGCCAGCAGCTTAGTGAGACTAGCCTCAGATACGCAGTATTTT	CASSLVRLASDTQYF
TRBV6-5	TRBJ2-7	15	-	TRBD1	TGTGCCAGCAGTTACTCCCCGGGACAGGGCTACGAGCAGTACTTC	CASSYSPGQGYEQYF
TRBV9	TRBJ2-3	18	-	-	TGTGCCAGCAGCGTAACCCCCGGGGGACTCTCTAGCACAGATACGCAGTATTTT	CASSVTPGGLSSTDTQYF
TRBV7-2	TRBJ2-7	14	-	TRBD1	TGTGCCAGCAGCCCAAGGACAGGGGCTGACGAGCAGTACTTC	CASSPRTGADEQYF
TRBV7-6	TRBJ2-3	15	-	TRBD1	TGTGCCAGCACCCTTTGGACAGGGGTGAGAGATACGCAGTATTTT	CASTLWTGVRDTQYF
TRBV15	TRBJ2-2	17	-	TRBD2	TGTGCCACCAGCAGTGAAGTAGCGGGGGCGAACACCGGGGAGCTGTTTTTT	CATSSEVAGANTGELFF
TRBV7-2	TRBJ2-2	16	-	TRBD1	TGTGCCAGCAGCTTTCCGCTGGGACAGGGGCCCGGGGAGCTGTTTTTT	CASSFPLGQGPGELFF
TRBV6-2/TRBV6-3	TRBJ2-5	17	-	TRBD2	TGTGCCAGCAGTGCCCCGGGACTAGCGGGGGGGCGGGAGACCCAGTACTTC	CASSAPGLAGGRETQYF
TRBV7-9	TRBJ2-7	12	-	TRBD1	TGTGCCAGCAGCTGGACAGGGTCCGAGCAGTACTTC	CASSWTGSEQYF
TRBV19	TRBJ1-1	12	once	-	TGTGCCAGTAGATTAGGGGGCACTGAAGCTTTCTTT	CASRLGGTEAFF
TRBV19	TRBJ1-5	16	-	-	TGTGCCAGTAGCACCCGGGAAGCTTGGAACAATCAGCCCCAGCATTTT	CASSTREAWNNQPQHF
TRBV6-5	TRBJ1-4	15	once	-	TGTGCCAGCAGCTCTACCCCGACATTCTCAGAAAAACTGTTTTTT	CASSSTPTFSEKLFF
TRBV7-9	TRBJ1-4	14	-	-	TGTGCCAGCAGCTTAACACAGTCTAATGAAAAACTGTTTTTT	CASSLTQSNEKLFF
TRBV12-3/TRBV12-4	TRBJ1-1	13	-	-	TGTGCCAGCAGTTCAAACAGGGACACTGAAGCTTTCTTT	CASSSNRDTEAFF
TRBV6-5	TRBJ1-5	16	-	-	TGTGCCAGCAGTTACCATCACAGGGTCCTGGATCAGCCCCAGCATTTT	CASSYHHRVLDQPQHF